Following are 5 T cell receptor beta chains from one sample sequenced in a study of blood T cell repertoires in COVID-19. Using immunoSEQ multiplex PCR, the repertoire was profiled, and TCRdb retains in-frame clones only, with some absent. The sample carries tens of thousands of clones, roughly 79% recorded once. Material: peripheral blood. The receptors originated from an elderly man with COVID-19, enrolled during active disease.

The genes are TRBV3-1 (or the pseudogene TRBV3-2) and TRBJ1-1; D gene ambiguous. V was pared by 4 bases and J by 7 bases, with 10 bases between. Germline lookup yields CDR1 LGHDT and CDR2 YNNKEL (reference sequence). The CDR3 has 12 residues. The CDR3 is CASSLYGVEAFF. The CDR3 DNA is TGTGCCAGCAGCCTTTACGGAGTTGAAGCTTTCTTT.

The V call is TRBV11-1, the J call TRBJ1-4; maybe TRBD1 (6 bases). There are 16 residues in the CDR3. Germline lookup yields CDR1 SGHAT and CDR2 FQDESV (reference sequence). Between the trimmed V and J ends, which lost 3 bases and 10 bases, there was a span of 21 bases. CDR3 DNA: TGTGCCAGCAGCTTGGGGTCCGGGACACCGGGTGGAAAACTGTTTTTT. Residues: CASSLGSGTPGGKLFF.

The chain recombines TRBV29-1 with TRBJ1-1; unclear D gene. The germline V gene has CDR1 SQVTM and CDR2 ANQGSEA. Trimming left V 8 bases short and J 6 bases short, with 19 bases between. This CDR3 region has 13 residues. The CDR3 spells CSTNRRVGAEAFF. CDR3 DNA sequence: TGCAGCACAAATCGACGGGTCGGCGCTGAAGCTTTCTTT.

The chain joins TRBV7-2 to TRBJ1-6; 7 nucleotides align to TRBD1. This CDR3 region has 15 residues. Germline-derived CDR1 and CDR2 are SGHTA and FQGNSA. Losses at the gene ends were 5 bases for V and 2 bases for J; bases not matched to a gene: 3. CDR3 sequence: CASSIDRAYNSPLHF. CDR3 DNA: TGTGCCAGCAGCATAGACAGGGCCTATAATTCACCCCTCCACTTT.

This rearrangement joins TRBV7-9 to TRBJ1-2; perhaps TRBD1 as D (6 bases). The CDR3 is 12 amino acids. V was pared by 5 bases and J by 10 bases, with 14 bases between. CDR1 is SEHNR, CDR2 FQNEAQ, per germline (reference sequence). As DNA, the CDR3 is TGTGCCAGCAGCGCAGGGGAGTTAGACTACACCTTC. This encodes CASSAGELDYTF.